In its sample, the clone carrying this TCR beta chain was seen once. The target antigen is unknown. PCR employed 60 Vbeta and 13 Jbeta primers. Profiled with immunoSEQ multiplex PCR; TCRdb holds only in-frame clones, not every one. The data hold some 180,000 clones, with around 78% observed a single time. Losses at the gene ends were 2 bases for V and 4 bases for J; bases not matched to a gene: 3. The CDR3 is made up of 14 amino acids. Looked up from germline, CDR1 is MNHNY and CDR2 is SVGAGI (reference sequence). This sample is drawn from a study of cytomegalovirus exposure and HLA in healthy donors. Study results and limitations: CMV antigen specificity of three CMV-associated chains was confirmed in vitro.

The receptor was derived from a man younger than 35 in good health and CMV-seronegative. Sequencing input: PBMCs. The V call is TRBV6-6, the J call TRBJ1-1; 8 bases are shared with TRBD1. The CDR3 loop is CASSYRQGSTEAFF. CDR3 coding DNA: TGTGCCAGCAGTTACCGACAGGGGAGCACTGAAGCTTTCTTT.